This T cell receptor beta chain emerged from a study of T cells in Graves' hyperthyroidism and ophthalmopathy (dated by TCRdb to about 2019). Study-wide context: Peripheral blood was sampled at the time of initial diagnosis, prior to any treatment. TCR V-J signatures able to tell the groups apart were searched for in a discovery cohort of around 95 patients, of whom roughly 42 had Graves' ophthalmopathy and roughly 58 had stable Graves' hyperthyroidism. An independent validation cohort of fewer than 20 hyperthyroidism patients and 17 patients who later progressed to ophthalmopathy tested prospective prediction of ophthalmopathy. The roughly 99 discovery patients were divided at random into training and test sets in a 7:3 ratio. In about 6 Graves' hyperthyroidism patients, the study also compared T-cell repertoires from thyroid tissue with T-cell repertoires from blood. After sampling, hyperthyroidism patients received methimazole starting at 30 mg daily, and ophthalmopathy patients received high-dose intravenous methylprednisolone. TCR Vbeta CDR3 sequencing of 130 to 150 peripheral blood samples (more than 40 ophthalmopathy, about 74 hyperthyroidism and roughly 17 progressor patients) is reported in the paper.

On the study overall, not on this receptor specifically: Most expanded thyroid clonotypes (frequency above 0.001) were also detected in blood, suggesting blood repertoires may reflect thyroid immune responses. In validation, the model predicted progression to ophthalmopathy a median of about 6.8 months before onset, with about 70% sensitivity and 72.22% specificity. Sample size was not statistically predetermined, and investigators were not blinded to group allocation. In cross-validation, a model built on a 13 V-J signature told ophthalmopathy apart from stable hyperthyroidism with 85% to 90% sensitivity and around 84% specificity, and in testing the same model reached 80%/75%.

Ophthalmopathy patients had moderately to severely active disease, Clinical Activity Score of at least 3, NOSPECS grade of at least 4, and duration under 3 months. The study excluded patients with uncontrolled infections, other autoimmune diseases, pregnancy or lactation. Diagnoses were established on the basis of clinical symptoms, serum thyroxine and TRAb, thyroid ultrasound, and orbital computed tomography. PBMCs were isolated from 7.5 to 10 ml of fresh peripheral blood by Ficoll-Paque density gradient centrifugation. Total RNA was extracted with Trizol reagent, and quality was checked on an Agilent 2100 Bioanalyzer. The germline V gene sets CDR1 to SGHTA and CDR2 to FQGNSA. The junction carries 6 bases between V and J, which are trimmed by 1 base and 11 bases respectively. Inclusive of the bounding cysteine and phenylalanine, the CDR3 is 12 residues long. Just CDR3 DNA is preserved here, 36 bases in frame from base 1.

The TCR beta CDR3 regions were amplified from RNA transcripts. For the first round of RT-PCR on the TCR CDR3, the HTBI primer set was used together with the Qiagen OneStep RT-PCR kit. A second multiplex PCR round built the libraries, followed by size selection and purification. Libraries were sequenced paired-end with 100 bp reads on an Illumina HiSeq2000. On the authors' methods: SOAPnuke was used to process the raw data, removing reads that contained adapters or uncalled bases, had a mean Phred below 15, or lacked an exact match to the constant primer or identifier. High-quality paired reads were merged with COPE v1.2.5, and unique nucleotide sequences were defined as clonotypes. MiTCR v1.1 was used to align clonotypes to the IMGT TRBV, TRBD and TRBJ reference segments. Analysis was restricted to V-J combinations with a frequency above 0.0001, which covered 99.2% of repertoires. The TCS score was defined as F50 (clonal expansion) divided by E x V (chaos), with BLOSUM62-based TCRdist calculated between CDR3 peptides within each V-J. Welch's t-statistics and random forest reduced fewer than 550 V-J features to roughly 13, which were used in a naive Bayes classifier (R e1071). TCRdb itself trimmed the public reads at Q25 with fastp, ran MiXCR and retained productive beta chains. Every distinct CDR3 protein forms one entry, paired with its most common genes and DNA. TCRdb, not the original authors, processed these V and J calls. The sample table records 530,000 or so distinct CDR3 sequences; approximately 24% of these occur just once. The ten largest clones add up to approximately 10% of the sample.

To note about this clonotype: What antigen it recognizes has not been identified. No base quality information exists; no much larger clone differs at one position.

Recombination connected TRBV7-2 to TRBJ1-6, with no reliable assignment of the D segment. Sequencing used blood. This clonotype was obtained from a woman under 40 with Graves' ophthalmopathy. The DNA is as follows: TGTGCCAGCAGCTTAGACGTGCCACCCCTCCACTTT. The resulting protein is CASSLDVPPLHF.